This TCR beta chain is drawn from a study of radiotherapy plus CTLA-4 blockade in lung cancer. Across the study: Objective responses were observed in approximately 20% of patients, and disease control was achieved by approximately 30%. Regarding the study as a whole: TCR clones originating in tumors grew in number in blood after radiotherapy plus ipilimumab.

In the case of this clone: Antigen unknown.

Patients with chemo-refractory metastatic non-small-cell lung cancer received focal radiation plus CTLA-4 blockade with ipilimumab. Only in-frame clones appear in the TCRdb table, and some are missing; sequencing was by immunoSEQ multiplex PCR. The repertoire includes about 120,000 clones, roughly 86% of them detected once, and 3% to 4% sits in the top ten. The germline V and J ends were trimmed by 8 bases and 3 bases, with 10 bases remaining between them. This CDR3 comprises 13 residues. Germline V lookup: CDR1 SGHTA, CDR2 FQGTGA. The rearrangement links TRBV7-3 to TRBJ2-2, with D maybe TRBD1 (6 bases). The sample in question was peripheral blood, obtained from a patient treated with radiotherapy plus ipilimumab. The sequence came from a human donor with non-small cell lung cancer that progressed on radiotherapy plus ipilimumab. Some clones in this sample may be carry-over from other donors' samples. CDR3 in amino acids: CASGQGYTGELFF. The CDR3 coding sequence is TGTGCCAGCGGGCAGGGGTACACCGGGGAGCTGTTTTTT.